The clone carrying this TCR beta chain was detected once. Its antigen is unknown. TCR sequencing used cDNA made by reverse transcription of extracted RNA. Measured with immunoSEQ multiplex PCR; TCRdb has only the in-frame clones, and not every one. The data contain roughly 200,000 clones, 35% to 40% of them seen just once; the ten biggest clones take up around 0.48%. Indicated treatment: oral pan-JAK inhibitor, 5-10 mg twice daily. Trimming left V 6 bases short and J 2 bases short, with 13 bases between. The CDR3 loop spans 14 amino acids. CDR1 is MNHEY and CDR2 is SMNVEV in the germline V gene (reference sequence). The record originates from a study of CD8+ T cells in alopecia areata. Study context: Treated patients were given oral tofacitinib, which was dosed at 5 to 10 mg twice daily.

General study results and limits: Tofacitinib did not eliminate many expanded lesional clones from scalp or blood. Lesional scalp exceeded normal scalp in clonality, especially in alopecia totalis/universalis.

This sequence was found in a human donor with alopecia areata. This chain links TRBV27 with TRBJ1-2, with D unclear. Sample: CD4+ T cells sorted from blood, taken around week 30, from a patient treated with tofacitinib. CDR3 DNA: TGTGCCAGCAGGCCCCCGGTAGGGAACTATGGCTACACCTTC. Protein product: CASRPPVGNYGYTF.